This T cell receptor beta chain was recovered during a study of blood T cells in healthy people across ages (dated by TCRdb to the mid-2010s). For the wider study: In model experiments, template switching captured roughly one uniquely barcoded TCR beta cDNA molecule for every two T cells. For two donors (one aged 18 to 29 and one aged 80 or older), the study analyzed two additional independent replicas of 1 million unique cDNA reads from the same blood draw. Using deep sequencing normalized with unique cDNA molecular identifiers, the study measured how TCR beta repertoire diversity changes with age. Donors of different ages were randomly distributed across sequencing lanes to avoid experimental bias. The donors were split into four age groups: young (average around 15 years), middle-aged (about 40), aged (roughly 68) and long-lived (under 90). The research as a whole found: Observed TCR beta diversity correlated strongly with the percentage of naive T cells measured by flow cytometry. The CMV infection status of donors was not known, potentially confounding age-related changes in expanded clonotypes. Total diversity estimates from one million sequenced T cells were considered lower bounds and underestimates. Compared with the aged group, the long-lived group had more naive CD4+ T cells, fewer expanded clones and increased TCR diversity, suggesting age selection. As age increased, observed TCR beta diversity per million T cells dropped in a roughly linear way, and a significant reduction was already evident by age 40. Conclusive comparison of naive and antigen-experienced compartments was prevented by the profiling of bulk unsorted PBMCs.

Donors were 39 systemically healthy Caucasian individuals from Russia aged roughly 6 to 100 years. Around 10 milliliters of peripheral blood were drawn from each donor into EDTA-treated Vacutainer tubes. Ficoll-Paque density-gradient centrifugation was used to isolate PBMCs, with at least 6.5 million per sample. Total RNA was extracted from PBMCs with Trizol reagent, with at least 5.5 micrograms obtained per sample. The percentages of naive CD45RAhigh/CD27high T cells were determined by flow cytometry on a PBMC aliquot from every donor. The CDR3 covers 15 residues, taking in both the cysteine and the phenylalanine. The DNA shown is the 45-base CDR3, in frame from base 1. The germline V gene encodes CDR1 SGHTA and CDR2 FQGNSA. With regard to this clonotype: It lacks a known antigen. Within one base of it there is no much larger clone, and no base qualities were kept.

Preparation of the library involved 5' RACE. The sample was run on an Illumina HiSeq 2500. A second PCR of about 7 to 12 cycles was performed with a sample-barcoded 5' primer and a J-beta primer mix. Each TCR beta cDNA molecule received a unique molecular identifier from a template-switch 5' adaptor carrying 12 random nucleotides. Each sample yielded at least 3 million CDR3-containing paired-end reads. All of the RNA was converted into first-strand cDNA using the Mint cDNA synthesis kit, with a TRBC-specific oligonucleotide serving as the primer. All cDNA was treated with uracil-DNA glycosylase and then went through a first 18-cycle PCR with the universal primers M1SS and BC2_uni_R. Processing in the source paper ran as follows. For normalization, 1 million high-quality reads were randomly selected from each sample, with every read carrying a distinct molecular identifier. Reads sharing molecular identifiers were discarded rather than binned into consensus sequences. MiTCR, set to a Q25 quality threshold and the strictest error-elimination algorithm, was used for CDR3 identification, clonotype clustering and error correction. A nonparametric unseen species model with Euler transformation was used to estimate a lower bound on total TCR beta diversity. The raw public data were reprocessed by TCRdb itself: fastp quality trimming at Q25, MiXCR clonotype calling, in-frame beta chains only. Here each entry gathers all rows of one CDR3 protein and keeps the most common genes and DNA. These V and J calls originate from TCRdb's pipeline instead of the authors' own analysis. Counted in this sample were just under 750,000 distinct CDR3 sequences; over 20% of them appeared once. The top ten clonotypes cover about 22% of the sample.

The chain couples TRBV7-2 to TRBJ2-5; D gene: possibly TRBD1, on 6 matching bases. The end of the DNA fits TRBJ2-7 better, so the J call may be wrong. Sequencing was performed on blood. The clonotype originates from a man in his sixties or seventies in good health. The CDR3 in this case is CASSLRMTGSYEQYF. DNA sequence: TGTGCCAGCAGCTTACGAATGACAGGCTCCTACGAGCAGTACTTC.